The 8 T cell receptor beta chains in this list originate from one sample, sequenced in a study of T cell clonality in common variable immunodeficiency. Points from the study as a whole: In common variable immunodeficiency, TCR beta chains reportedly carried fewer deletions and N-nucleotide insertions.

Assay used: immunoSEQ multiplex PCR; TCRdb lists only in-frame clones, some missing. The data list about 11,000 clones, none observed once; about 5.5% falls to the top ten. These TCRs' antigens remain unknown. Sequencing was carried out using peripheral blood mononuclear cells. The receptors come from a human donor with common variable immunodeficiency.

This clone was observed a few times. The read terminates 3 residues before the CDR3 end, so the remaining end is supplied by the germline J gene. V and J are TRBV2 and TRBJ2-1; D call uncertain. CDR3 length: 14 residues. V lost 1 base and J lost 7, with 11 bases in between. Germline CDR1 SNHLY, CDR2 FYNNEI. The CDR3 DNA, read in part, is TGTGCCAGCAGTGAAGGGGCGTTTCGGAATGAG. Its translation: CASSEGAFRNE. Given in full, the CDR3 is CASSEGAFRNEQFF. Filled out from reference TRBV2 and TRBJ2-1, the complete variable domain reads EPEVTQTPSHQVTQMGQEVILRCVPISNHLYFYWYRQILGQKVEFLVSFYNNEISEKSEIFDDQFSVERPDGSNFTLKIRSTKLEDSAMYFCASSEGAFRNEQFFGPGTRLTVL.

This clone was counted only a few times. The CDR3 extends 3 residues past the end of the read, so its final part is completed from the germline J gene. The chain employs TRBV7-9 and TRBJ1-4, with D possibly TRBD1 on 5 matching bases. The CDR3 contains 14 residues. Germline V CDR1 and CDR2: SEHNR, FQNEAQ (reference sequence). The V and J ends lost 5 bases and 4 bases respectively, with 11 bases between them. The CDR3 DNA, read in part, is TGTGCCAGCAGCCTGGGGCTGAGTAATGAAAAA. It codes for CASSLGLSNEK. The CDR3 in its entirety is CASSLGLSNEKLFF.

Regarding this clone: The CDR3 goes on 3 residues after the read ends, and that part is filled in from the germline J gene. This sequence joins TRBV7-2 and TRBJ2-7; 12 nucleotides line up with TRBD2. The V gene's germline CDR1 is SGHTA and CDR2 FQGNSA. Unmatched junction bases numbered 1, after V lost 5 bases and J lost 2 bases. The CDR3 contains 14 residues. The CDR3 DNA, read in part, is TGTGCCAGCAGCGGACTAGCGGGAACCTACGAG. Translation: CASSGLAGTYE. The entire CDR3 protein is CASSGLAGTYEQYF. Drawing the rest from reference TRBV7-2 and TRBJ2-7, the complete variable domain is GAGVSQSPSNKVTEKGKDVELRCDPISGHTALYWYRQSLGQGLEFLIYFQGNSAPDKSGLPSDRFSAERTGGSVSTLTIQRTQQEDSAVYLCASSGLAGTYEQYFGPGTRLTVT.

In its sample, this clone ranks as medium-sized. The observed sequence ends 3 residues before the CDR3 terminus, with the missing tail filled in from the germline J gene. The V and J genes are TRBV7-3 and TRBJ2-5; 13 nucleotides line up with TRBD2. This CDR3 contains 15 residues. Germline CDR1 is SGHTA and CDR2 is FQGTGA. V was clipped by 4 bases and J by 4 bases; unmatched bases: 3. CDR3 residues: CASSSGLAGVETQYF. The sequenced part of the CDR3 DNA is TGTGCCAGCAGCTCAGGACTAGCGGGAGTAGAGACC.

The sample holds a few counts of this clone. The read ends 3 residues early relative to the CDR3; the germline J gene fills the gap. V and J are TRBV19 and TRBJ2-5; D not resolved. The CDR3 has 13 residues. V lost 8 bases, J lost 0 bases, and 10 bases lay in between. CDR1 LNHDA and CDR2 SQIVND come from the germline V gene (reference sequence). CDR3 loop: CASSRVYQETQYF. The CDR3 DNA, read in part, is TGTGCCAGTTCGCGAGTGTACCAAGAGACC.

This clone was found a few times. CDR3 protein: CASSTGQHYGYTF. The CDR3 bases that were read are TGTGCCAGTAGTACAGGACAGCACTATGGC. The chain links TRBV19 to TRBJ1-2, with a tentative D call TRBD1 (6 bases). The read ends 3 residues before the CDR3 terminus; that terminus is restored from the germline J gene. CDR1 is LNHDA, CDR2 SQIVND, per germline (reference sequence). The CDR3 consists of 13 residues. V was trimmed by 4 bases and J by 3 bases, leaving 9 bases between them.

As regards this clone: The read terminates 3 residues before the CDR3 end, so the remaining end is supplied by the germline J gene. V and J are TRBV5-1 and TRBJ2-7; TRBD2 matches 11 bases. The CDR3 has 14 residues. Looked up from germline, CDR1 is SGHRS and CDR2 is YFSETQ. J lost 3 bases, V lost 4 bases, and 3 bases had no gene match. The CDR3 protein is CASSPTSGSYEQYF. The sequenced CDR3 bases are TGCGCCAGCAGCCCCACTAGCGGGAGCTACGAG.

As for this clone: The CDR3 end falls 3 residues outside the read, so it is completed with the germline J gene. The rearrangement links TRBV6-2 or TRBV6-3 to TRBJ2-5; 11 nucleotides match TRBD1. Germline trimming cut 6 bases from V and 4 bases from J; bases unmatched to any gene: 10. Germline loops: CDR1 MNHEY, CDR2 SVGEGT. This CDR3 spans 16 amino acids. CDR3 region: CASRSYGQGARETQYF. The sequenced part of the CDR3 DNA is TGTGCCAGCAGGAGTTACGGACAGGGGGCAAGAGAGACC.